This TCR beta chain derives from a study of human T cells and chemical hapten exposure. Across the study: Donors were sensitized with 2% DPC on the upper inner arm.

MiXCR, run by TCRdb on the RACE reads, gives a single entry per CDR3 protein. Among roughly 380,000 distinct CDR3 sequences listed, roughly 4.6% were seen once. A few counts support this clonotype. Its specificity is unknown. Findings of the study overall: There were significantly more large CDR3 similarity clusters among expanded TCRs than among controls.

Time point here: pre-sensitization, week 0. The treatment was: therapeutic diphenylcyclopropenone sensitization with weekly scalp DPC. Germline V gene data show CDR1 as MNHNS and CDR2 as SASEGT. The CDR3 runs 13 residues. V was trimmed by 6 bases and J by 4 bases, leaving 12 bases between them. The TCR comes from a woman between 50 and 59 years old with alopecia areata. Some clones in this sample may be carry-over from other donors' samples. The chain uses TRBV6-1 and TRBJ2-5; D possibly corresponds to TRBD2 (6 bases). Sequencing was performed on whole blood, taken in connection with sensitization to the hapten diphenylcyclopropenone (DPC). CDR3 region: CASREGPRETQYF. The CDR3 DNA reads TGTGCCAGCAGGGAGGGCCCCCGAGAGACCCAGTACTTC.